This T cell receptor beta chain was found in a study of shared T cell receptors in the human thymus. Method: immunoSEQ multiplex PCR; TCRdb's copy keeps in-frame clones and lacks some. The table has about 380,000 clones, 95% seen once. With V trimmed by 1 base and J by 6 bases, 12 bases remained unmatched. The CDR3 runs 18 residues. Germline V gene lookup returns CDR1 SGHRS and CDR2 YFSETQ. Sequences were obtained from thymocytes. The chain couples TRBV5-1 to TRBJ2-1, with 11 bases fitting TRBD2. This clonotype was sampled from a human donor. The CDR3 loop is CASSLPSSPGLAVNEQFF. The CDR3 coding sequence is TGCGCCAGCAGCTTGCCTTCTTCCCCGGGACTAGCGGTCAATGAGCAGTTCTTC. Full variable domain (missing parts from reference TRBV5-1 and TRBJ2-1): KAGVTQTPRYLIKTRGQQVTLSCSPISGHRSVSWYQQTPGQGLQFLFEYFSETQRNKGNFPGRFSGRQFSNSRSEMNVSTLELGDSALYLCASSLPSSPGLAVNEQFFGPGTRLTVL.